The entry below describes one TCR beta chain. The protocol was immunoSEQ multiplex PCR, while the TCRdb copy is restricted to in-frame clones and leaves out a portion. The data show under 75,000 clones, about 93% seen once. The data are from a study of T cell changes during pregnancy in multiple sclerosis. The V end lost 3 bases, the J end lost 6 bases, and 11 bases lay between the germline ends. CDR3 length equals 14 residues. Looked up from germline, CDR1 is MNHEY and CDR2 is SVGAGI. V usage is TRBV6-5 and J usage is TRBJ2-2; tentatively, D is TRBD1 (5 bases). The clonotype comes from a female donor with multiple sclerosis, enrolled in a pregnancy study. Sample: CD8+ T cells from peripheral blood mononuclear cells, taken in the second trimester of pregnancy. The CDR3 reads CASSYYRGSGELFF. In nucleotides, the CDR3 is TGTGCCAGCAGTTATTATAGGGGCTCCGGGGAGCTGTTTTTT.